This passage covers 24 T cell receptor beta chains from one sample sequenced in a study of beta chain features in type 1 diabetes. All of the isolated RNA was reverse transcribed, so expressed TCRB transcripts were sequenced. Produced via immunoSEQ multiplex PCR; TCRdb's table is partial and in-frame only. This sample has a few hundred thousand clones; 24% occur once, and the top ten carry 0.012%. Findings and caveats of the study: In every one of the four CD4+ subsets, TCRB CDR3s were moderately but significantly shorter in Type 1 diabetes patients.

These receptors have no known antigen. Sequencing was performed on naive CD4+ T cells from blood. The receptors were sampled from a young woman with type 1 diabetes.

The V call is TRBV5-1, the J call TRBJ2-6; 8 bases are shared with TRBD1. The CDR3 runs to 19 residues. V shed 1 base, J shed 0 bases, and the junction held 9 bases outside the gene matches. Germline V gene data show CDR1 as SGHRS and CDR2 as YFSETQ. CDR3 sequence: CASSLIPQGEFSGANVLTF. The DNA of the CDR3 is TGCGCCAGCAGCTTGATCCCACAGGGGGAGTTCTCTGGGGCCAACGTCCTGACTTTC.

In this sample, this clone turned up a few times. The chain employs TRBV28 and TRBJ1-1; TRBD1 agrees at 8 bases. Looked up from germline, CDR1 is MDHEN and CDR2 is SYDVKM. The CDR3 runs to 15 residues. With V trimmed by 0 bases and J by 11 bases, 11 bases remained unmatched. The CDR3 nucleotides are TGTGCCAGCAGTTTATGGTCGGACAGGGCAGCACGGGCTTTCTTT. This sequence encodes CASSLWSDRAARAFF.

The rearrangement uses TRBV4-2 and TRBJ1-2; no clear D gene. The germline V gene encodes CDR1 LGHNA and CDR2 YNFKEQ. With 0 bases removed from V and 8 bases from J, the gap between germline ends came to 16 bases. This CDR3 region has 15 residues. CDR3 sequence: CASSQDEEARGGYTF. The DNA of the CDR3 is TGTGCCAGCAGCCAAGATGAAGAAGCCCGGGGAGGCTACACCTTC.

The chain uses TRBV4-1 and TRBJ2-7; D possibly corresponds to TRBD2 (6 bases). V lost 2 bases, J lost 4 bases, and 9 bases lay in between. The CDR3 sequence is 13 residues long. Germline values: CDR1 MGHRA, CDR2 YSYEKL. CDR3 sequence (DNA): TGCGCCAGCAGCCAACCAGGACTATACGAGCAGTACTTC. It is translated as CASSQPGLYEQYF.

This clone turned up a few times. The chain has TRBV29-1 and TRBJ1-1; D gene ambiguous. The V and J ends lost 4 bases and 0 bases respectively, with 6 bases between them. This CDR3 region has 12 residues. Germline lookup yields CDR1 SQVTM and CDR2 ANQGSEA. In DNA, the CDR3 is TGCAGCGTTGCTGCAGTGAACACTGAAGCTTTCTTT. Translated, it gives CSVAAVNTEAFF.

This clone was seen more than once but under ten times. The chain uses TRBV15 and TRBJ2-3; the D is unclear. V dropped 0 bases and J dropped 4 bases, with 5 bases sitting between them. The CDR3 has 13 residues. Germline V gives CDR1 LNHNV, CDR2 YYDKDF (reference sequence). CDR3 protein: CATSRDPADTQYF. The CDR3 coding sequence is TGTGCCACCAGCAGAGATCCCGCAGATACGCAGTATTTT.

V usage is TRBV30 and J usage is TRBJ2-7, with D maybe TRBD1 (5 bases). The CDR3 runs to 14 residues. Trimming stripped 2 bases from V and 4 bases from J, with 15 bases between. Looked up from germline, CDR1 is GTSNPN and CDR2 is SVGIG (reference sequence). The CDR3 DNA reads TGTGCCTGGAGTCCAAACCAGGGAATTTACGAGCAGTACTTC. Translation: CAWSPNQGIYEQYF.

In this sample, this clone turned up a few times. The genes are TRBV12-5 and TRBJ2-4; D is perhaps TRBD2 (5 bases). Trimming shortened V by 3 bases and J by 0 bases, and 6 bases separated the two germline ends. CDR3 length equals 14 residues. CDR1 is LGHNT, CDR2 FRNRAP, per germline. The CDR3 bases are TGTGCTAGTGGTTTCGGACTAGCCAAAAACATTCAGTACTTC. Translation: CASGFGLAKNIQYF.

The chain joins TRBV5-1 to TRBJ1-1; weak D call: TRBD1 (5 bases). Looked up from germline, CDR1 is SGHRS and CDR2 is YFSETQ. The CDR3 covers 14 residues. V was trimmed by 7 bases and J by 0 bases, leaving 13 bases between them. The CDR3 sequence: CASRMDTVNTEAFF. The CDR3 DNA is TGCGCCAGCCGGATGGACACGGTGAACACTGAAGCTTTCTTT.

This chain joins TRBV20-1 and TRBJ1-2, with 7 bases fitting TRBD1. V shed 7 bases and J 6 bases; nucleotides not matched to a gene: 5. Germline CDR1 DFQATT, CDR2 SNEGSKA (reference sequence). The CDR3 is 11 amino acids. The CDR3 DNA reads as TGCAGTGTTAAGGGACAGCATGGCTACACCTTC. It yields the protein CSVKGQHGYTF.

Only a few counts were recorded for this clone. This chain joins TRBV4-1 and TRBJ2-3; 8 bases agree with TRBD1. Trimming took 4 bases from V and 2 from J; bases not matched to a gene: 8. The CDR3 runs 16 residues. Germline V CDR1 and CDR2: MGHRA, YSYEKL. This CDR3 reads CASSRLPGQVTDTQYF. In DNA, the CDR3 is TGCGCCAGCAGCCGTCTACCGGGACAGGTCACAGATACGCAGTATTTT.

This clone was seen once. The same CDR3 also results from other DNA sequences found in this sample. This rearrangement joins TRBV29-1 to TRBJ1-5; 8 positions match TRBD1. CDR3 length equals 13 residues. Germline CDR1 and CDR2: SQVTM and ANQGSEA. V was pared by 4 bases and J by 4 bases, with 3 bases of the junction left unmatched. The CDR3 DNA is TGCAGCGTTGGGACAGGGAGTAATCAGCCCCAGCATTTT. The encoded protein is CSVGTGSNQPQHF.

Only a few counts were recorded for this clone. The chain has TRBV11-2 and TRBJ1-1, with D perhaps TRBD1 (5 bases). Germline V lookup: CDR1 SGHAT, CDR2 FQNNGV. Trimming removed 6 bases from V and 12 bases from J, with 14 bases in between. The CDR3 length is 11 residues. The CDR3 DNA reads TGTGCCAGCAGTCCGGGCAGGGTATCTTTCTTT. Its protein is CASSPGRVSFF.

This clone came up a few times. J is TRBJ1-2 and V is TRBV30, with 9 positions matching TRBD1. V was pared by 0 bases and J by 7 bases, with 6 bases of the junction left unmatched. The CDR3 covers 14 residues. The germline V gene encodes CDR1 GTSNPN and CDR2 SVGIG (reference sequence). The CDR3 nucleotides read TGTGCCTGGAGTGTACGACAGGGGGTACCTGGCTACACCTTC. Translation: CAWSVRQGVPGYTF.

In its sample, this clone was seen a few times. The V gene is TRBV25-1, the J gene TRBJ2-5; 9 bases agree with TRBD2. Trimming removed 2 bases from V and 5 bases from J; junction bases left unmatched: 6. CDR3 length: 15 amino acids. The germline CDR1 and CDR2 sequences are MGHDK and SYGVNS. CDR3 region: CASSEGASGVETQYF. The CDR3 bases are TGTGCCAGCAGTGAAGGGGCTAGCGGGGTGGAGACCCAGTACTTC.

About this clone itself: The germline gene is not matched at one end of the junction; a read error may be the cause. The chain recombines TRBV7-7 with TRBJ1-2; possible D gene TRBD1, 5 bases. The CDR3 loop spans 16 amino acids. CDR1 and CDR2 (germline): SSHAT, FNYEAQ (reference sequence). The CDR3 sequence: CASSLEQASNLYGYTF. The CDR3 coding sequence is TGTGCTAGCAGCTTAGAACAGGCCTCAAACCTTTATGGCTACACCTTC.

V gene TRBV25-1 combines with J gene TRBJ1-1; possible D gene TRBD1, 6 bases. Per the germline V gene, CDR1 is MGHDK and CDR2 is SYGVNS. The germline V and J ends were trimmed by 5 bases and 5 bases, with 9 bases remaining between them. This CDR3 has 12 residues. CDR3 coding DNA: TGTGCCAGCAGTCTCACAGGGACTGAAGCTTTCTTT. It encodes CASSLTGTEAFF.

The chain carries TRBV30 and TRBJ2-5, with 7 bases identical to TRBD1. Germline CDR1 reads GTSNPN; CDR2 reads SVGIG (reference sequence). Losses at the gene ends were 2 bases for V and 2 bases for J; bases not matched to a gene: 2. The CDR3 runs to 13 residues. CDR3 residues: CAWSPTGQETQYF. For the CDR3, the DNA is TGTGCCTGGAGTCCGACAGGGCAAGAGACCCAGTACTTC. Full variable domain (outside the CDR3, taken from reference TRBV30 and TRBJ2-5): SQTIHQWPATLVQPVGSPLSLECTVEGTSNPNLYWYRQAAGRGLQLLFYSVGIGQISSEVPQNLSASRPQDRQFILSSKKLLLSDSGFYLCAWSPTGQETQYFGPGTRLLVL.

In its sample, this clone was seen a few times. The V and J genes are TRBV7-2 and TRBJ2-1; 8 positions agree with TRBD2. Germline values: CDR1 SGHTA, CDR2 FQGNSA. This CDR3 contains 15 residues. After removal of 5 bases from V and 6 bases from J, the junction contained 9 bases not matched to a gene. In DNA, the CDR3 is TGTGCCAGCAGCCCCCCAGGGCTAGCGGGCAATGAGCAGTTCTTC. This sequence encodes CASSPPGLAGNEQFF.

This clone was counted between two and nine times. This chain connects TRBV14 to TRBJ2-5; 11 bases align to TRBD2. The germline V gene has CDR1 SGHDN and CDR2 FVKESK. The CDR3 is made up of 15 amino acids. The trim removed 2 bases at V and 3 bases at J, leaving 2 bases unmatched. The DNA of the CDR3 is TGTGCCAGCAGCCAATTAGCGGGAGGGAAAGAGACCCAGTACTTC. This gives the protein CASSQLAGGKETQYF.

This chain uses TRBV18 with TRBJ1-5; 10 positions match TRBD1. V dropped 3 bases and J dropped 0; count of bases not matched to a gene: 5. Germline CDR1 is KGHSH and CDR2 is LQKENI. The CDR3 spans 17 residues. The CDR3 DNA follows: TGTGCCAGCTCACCGACAGGGGGCTTCCCTAGCAATCAGCCCCAGCATTTT. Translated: CASSPTGGFPSNQPQHF.

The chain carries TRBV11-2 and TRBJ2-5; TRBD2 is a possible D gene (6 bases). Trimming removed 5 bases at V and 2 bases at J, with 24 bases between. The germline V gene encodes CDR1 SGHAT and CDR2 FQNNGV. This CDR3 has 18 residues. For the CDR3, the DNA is TGTGCCAGCAGCCCCGTCGGGAGAGGGCGGGGCAGACAAGAGACCCAGTACTTC. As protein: CASSPVGRGRGRQETQYF.

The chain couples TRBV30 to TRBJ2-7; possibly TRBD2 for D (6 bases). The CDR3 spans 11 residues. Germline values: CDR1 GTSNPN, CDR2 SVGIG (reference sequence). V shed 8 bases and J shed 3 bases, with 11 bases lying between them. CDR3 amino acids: CAGAGLYEQYF. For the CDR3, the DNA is TGTGCCGGGGCGGGGCTCTACGAGCAGTACTTC.

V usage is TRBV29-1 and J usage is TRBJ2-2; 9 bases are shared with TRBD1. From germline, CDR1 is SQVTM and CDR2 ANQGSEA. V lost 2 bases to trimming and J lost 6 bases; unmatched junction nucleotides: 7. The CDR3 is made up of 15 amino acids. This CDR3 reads CSVEITDRGAGELFF. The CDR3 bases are TGCAGCGTTGAAATTACGGACAGGGGCGCCGGGGAGCTGTTTTTT.